This T cell receptor (beta chain) was recovered during a study of shared clonotypes between healthy human individuals. Study information: Three plates each covered CD4 naive and memory; CD8 naive two, CD8 memory one.

Study results and caveats: Unshared clonotypes carried lower generation probabilities than those common to all four donors. Represented genetic and exposure-history diversity was restricted by having few donors.

The V segment lost 4 bases and the J segment 7 bases; nucleotides outside the gene matches: 7. The CDR3 is 14 residues long. Germline V gives CDR1 SEHNR, CDR2 FQNEAQ (reference sequence). Assay execution proceeded at the deep level. Here immunoSEQ multiplex PCR was the method, and the copy in TCRdb shows in-frame clones only, minus some. The data hold about 2 million clones, with approximately 94% observed a single time. Selected positively for CCR7 and CD45RO-negative, naive CD8 cells excluded terminally differentiated effector memory CD45RA+ cells. A few counts support this clone. Its antigen is still unknown.

The chain joins TRBV7-9 to TRBJ2-7; 10 nucleotides agree with TRBD1. Sequencing was performed on naive CD8+ T cells sorted from blood. The receptor's source is a man between 18 and 35 years old in good health. The CDR3 DNA sequence: TGTGCCAGCAGCTCATGGGACAGGGGTATGGAGCAGTACTTC. It yields the protein CASSSWDRGMEQYF.